The entry below describes one T cell receptor (beta chain). This sample was included in a study of blood T cell repertoires in COVID-19. Looking at the study overall: From the United States, Italy and Spain came samples of acute and convalescent COVID-19.

Sequenced by immunoSEQ multiplex PCR; TCRdb stores in-frame clones only, minus some. The sample contains 200,000 to 250,000 clones, roughly four fifths of which appear only once. Germline V lookup: CDR1 SGHTS, CDR2 YDEGEE. V lost 4 bases, J lost 7 bases, and 18 bases lay in between. This CDR3 contains 15 residues. The sequence was collected from a woman in her forties with acute or convalescent COVID-19. Input material: peripheral blood. This rearrangement joins TRBV5-8 to TRBJ1-5; D not certain. The CDR3 coding sequence is TGTGCCAGCAGCACGAGGTTTATTCTTGCCCAGCCCCAGCATTTT. This translates into CASSTRFILAQPQHF.